These 27 T cell receptor beta chains share one sample of origin, sequenced in a study of control samples from healthy donors and cancer patients. Profiling relied on immunoSEQ multiplex PCR, and the TCRdb table lists in-frame clones only, not all of them. In the table there are tens of thousands of clones, roughly 95% of which are singletons. The sequencing input was blood. These receptors all come from a woman between 18 and 30 years old in good health.

The rearrangement joins TRBV6-6 to TRBJ1-5; weak D call: TRBD1 (5 bases). There are 15 residues in the CDR3. V lost 2 bases to trimming and J lost 7 bases, with 15 bases between them. From germline, CDR1 is MNHNY and CDR2 SVGAGI (reference sequence). The CDR3 DNA follows: TGTGCCAGCAGTTACCAGGGTTTGAATAGCCAGCCCCAGCATTTT. Amino acid sequence: CASSYQGLNSQPQHF.

The V gene is TRBV19, the J gene TRBJ1-2, with 7 bases lining up with TRBD1. With 5 bases clipped from V and 5 bases from J, the junction kept 11 bases outside the gene matches. The CDR3 contains 15 residues. In germline, CDR1 is LNHDA, CDR2 SQIVND (reference sequence). CDR3 sequence: CASSVTGESGYGYTF. In nucleotides, the CDR3 is TGTGCCAGTAGTGTAACAGGGGAATCGGGGTATGGCTACACCTTC.

J is TRBJ1-2 and V is TRBV4-3; 8 nucleotides align to TRBD1. Trimming took 0 bases from V and 4 from J; bases not matched to a gene: 4. Germline V CDR1 and CDR2: LGHNA, YSLEER. The CDR3 consists of 15 residues. CDR3 coding DNA: TGCGCCAGCAGCCAAGAAGGGACAGGAGGCTATGGCTACACCTTC. Residues: CASSQEGTGGYGYTF.

This rearrangement joins TRBV19 to TRBJ2-1, with D perhaps TRBD1 (6 bases). The length of the CDR3 is 16 residues. CDR1 and CDR2 (germline): LNHDA, SQIVND (reference sequence). The germline V and J ends were trimmed by 5 bases and 2 bases, with 16 bases remaining between them. The CDR3 DNA follows: TGTGCCAGTAGTTGGACAGCTCGAGGACCCTACAATGAGCAGTTCTTC. Encoded protein: CASSWTARGPYNEQFF.

The CDR3 nucleotides are TGTGCCAGTAGTCTGGGACAGGGTAGTGGCTACACCTTC. Translated, it gives CASSLGQGSGYTF. V is TRBV19 and J is TRBJ1-2, with TRBD1 identical over 9 bases. The CDR3 sequence is 13 residues long. Germline-derived CDR1 and CDR2 are LNHDA and SQIVND (reference sequence). V was pared by 5 bases and J by 7 bases, with 5 bases of the junction left unmatched.

The gene calls are TRBV28 and TRBJ1-2; 7 nucleotides agree with TRBD1. With V trimmed by 10 bases and J by 4 bases, 9 bases remained unmatched. In germline, CDR1 is MDHEN, CDR2 SYDVKM. CDR3 length: 13 amino acids. The chain's CDR3 is CATPSRDSYGYTF. The CDR3, as DNA: TGTGCCACCCCGAGCAGGGACAGCTATGGCTACACCTTC.

The J gene is TRBJ2-3, the V gene TRBV14, with D tentatively TRBD1 (6 bases). Trimming pared 3 bases from V and 3 bases from J, leaving 16 bases between. The germline V gene has CDR1 SGHDN and CDR2 FVKESK. The CDR3 contains 16 residues. DNA of the CDR3: TGTGCCAGCAGCCAGGGCGGAACAGGGAAAACAGATACGCAGTATTTT. It yields the protein CASSQGGTGKTDTQYF.

The chain employs TRBV11-2 and TRBJ1-3; D perhaps matches TRBD1 (5 bases). Germline V gives CDR1 SGHAT, CDR2 FQNNGV. V lost 5 bases and J lost 8, with 22 bases in between. This CDR3 region has 16 residues. CDR3 residues: CASSLLGESPTDTIYF. CDR3 nucleotide sequence: TGTGCCAGCAGCCTACTGGGGGAGTCTCCAACCGACACCATATATTTT.

The CDR3 loop is CASSESLIAGNTGELFF. CDR3 DNA sequence: TGCGCCAGCAGTGAGTCATTAATAGCGGGGAACACCGGGGAGCTGTTTTTT. The rearrangement uses TRBV10-1 and TRBJ2-2; 7 bases align to TRBD2. Per germline, CDR1 WNHNN and CDR2 SYGVQD (reference sequence). V lost 0 bases to trimming and J lost 1 base; unmatched junction nucleotides: 5. CDR3 length equals 17 residues.

V is TRBV3-1 (or the pseudogene TRBV3-2) and J is TRBJ2-3; TRBD2 matches at 12 bases. This CDR3 is 15 amino acids long. Germline CDR1 LGHDT, CDR2 YNNKEL (reference sequence). The V and J ends lost 4 bases and 5 bases, in that order; junction bases with no gene match: 4. The CDR3 spells CASSPGLAGIDTQYF. The CDR3 bases are TGTGCCAGCAGCCCAGGACTAGCGGGGATAGATACGCAGTATTTT.

The chain combines TRBV6-5 with TRBJ1-5; D not resolved. This CDR3 spans 15 amino acids. Between the trimmed V and J ends, which lost 6 bases and 0 bases, there was a span of 12 bases. CDR1 is MNHEY and CDR2 is SVGAGI in the germline V gene. The CDR3 region has the DNA TGTGCCAGCAGCAACTTTCGGGGTAGCAATCAGCCCCAGCATTTT. As protein: CASSNFRGSNQPQHF.

V usage is TRBV7-9 and J usage is TRBJ1-4; TRBD1 agrees at 7 bases. The germline gives CDR1 SEHNR, CDR2 FQNEAQ (reference sequence). The CDR3 is 15 amino acids. Trimming cost V 2 bases and J 6 bases; bases outside gene matches: 6. CDR3 in amino acids: CASSLTGTVDEKLFF. Written as DNA, the CDR3 is TGTGCCAGCAGCTTAACCGGGACAGTAGATGAAAAACTGTTTTTT.

In DNA, the CDR3 is TGTGCCAGCAGTCTCCTATGGGGGGGGGACTCCTACAATGAGCAGTTCTTC. Its translation is CASSLLWGGDSYNEQFF. The rearrangement uses TRBV28 and TRBJ2-1; the match to TRBD2 covers 7 bases. This CDR3 is built from 17 residues. The V and J ends lost 5 bases and 0 bases, in that order; junction bases with no gene match: 10. Germline loops: CDR1 MDHEN, CDR2 SYDVKM.

This clone was seen a single time. The rearrangement links TRBV4-1 to TRBJ1-2; no definite D call. The ends were cut back, 4 bases at V and 4 bases at J, with 16 bases in the middle. The CDR3 covers 15 residues. Per germline, CDR1 MGHRA and CDR2 YSYEKL. CDR3 sequence (DNA): TGCGCCAGCAGCCCGGGAGTCGGACCCTCCTATGGCTACACCTTC. Translated: CASSPGVGPSYGYTF.

V gene TRBV15 combines with J gene TRBJ2-4; D remains ambiguous. The CDR3 totals 12 residues. CDR1 and CDR2 (germline): LNHNV, YYDKDF (reference sequence). V lost 4 bases, J lost 2 bases, and 3 bases lay in between. The CDR3 nucleotides read TGTGCCACCAGCATGACCAAAAACATTCAGTACTTC. Protein: CATSMTKNIQYF.

The V gene is TRBV5-4, the J gene TRBJ2-7, with D uncertain. The CDR3 is made up of 13 amino acids. Germline assignment: CDR1 SGHNT and CDR2 YYREEE (reference sequence). Trimming left V 4 bases short and J 2 bases short, with 10 bases between. The CDR3 bases are TGTGCCAGCAGCCTTATCGGGCCCTACGAGCAGTACTTC. This encodes CASSLIGPYEQYF.

J is TRBJ1-1 and V is TRBV5-1; perhaps TRBD1 as D (5 bases). This CDR3 has 15 amino acids. Trimming removed 2 bases from V and 4 bases from J, with 15 bases in between. Germline V lookup: CDR1 SGHRS, CDR2 YFSETQ. The CDR3 sequence: CASSLSGAQGTEAFF. Here the CDR3 DNA reads TGCGCCAGCAGCTTATCCGGGGCGCAGGGCACTGAAGCTTTCTTT. The whole variable domain, filled in from reference TRBV5-1 and TRBJ1-1, reads KAGVTQTPRYLIKTRGQQVTLSCSPISGHRSVSWYQQTPGQGLQFLFEYFSETQRNKGNFPGRFSGRQFSNSRSEMNVSTLELGDSALYLCASSLSGAQGTEAFFGQGTRLTVV.

The chain combines TRBV2 with TRBJ1-3; maybe TRBD1 (6 bases). CDR3 length: 15 amino acids. Germline V CDR1 and CDR2: SNHLY, FYNNEI. V dropped 8 bases and J dropped 0 bases, with 14 bases sitting between them. CDR3 bases: TGTGCCAGCTTCCGGACGGACAGCTCTGGAAACACCATATATTTT. Its translation is CASFRTDSSGNTIYF.

The rearrangement uses TRBV5-3 and TRBJ2-1, with 8 bases identical to TRBD1. TRBV5-3 is identified as an open reading frame with a role that is uncertain. V lost 4 bases and J lost 4; bases outside the gene matches: 7. CDR3 size: 15 residues. The CDR3, as DNA: TGTGCCAGAAGCGTGGGACAGGACCGATACAATGAGCAGTTCTTC. This translates into CARSVGQDRYNEQFF.

This chain joins TRBV15 and TRBJ1-5; 10 bases are a match to TRBD1. The germline V gene has CDR1 LNHNV and CDR2 YYDKDF (reference sequence). J gave up 3 bases and V 3 bases, and 2 bases lay outside the gene matches. The CDR3 loop spans 15 amino acids. The chain's CDR3 is CATSRGTGDNQPQHF. In DNA form, the CDR3 reads TGTGCCACCAGCAGGGGGACAGGGGACAATCAGCCCCAGCATTTT.

V gene TRBV3-1 (or the pseudogene TRBV3-2) combines with J gene TRBJ1-2; 9 bases are a match to TRBD1. V was pared by 4 bases and J by 7 bases, with 4 bases of the junction left unmatched. The CDR3 runs to 13 residues. Per germline, CDR1 LGHDT and CDR2 YNNKEL (reference sequence). CDR3 sequence (DNA): TGTGCCAGCAGCCCCCGGGACAGGGTTGGCTACACCTTC. Encoded protein: CASSPRDRVGYTF.

The rearrangement joins TRBV19 to TRBJ1-1, with D maybe TRBD1 (6 bases). The CDR3 runs to 16 residues. In germline, CDR1 is LNHDA, CDR2 SQIVND (reference sequence). Trimming took 5 bases from V and 2 from J, leaving 18 bases between them. For the CDR3, the DNA is TGTGCCAGTAGTTGGACTCCCGCAGGGGAAAACACTGAAGCTTTCTTT. It translates to CASSWTPAGENTEAFF.

This chain uses TRBV3-1 (or the pseudogene TRBV3-2) with TRBJ2-7; D ambiguous. CDR1 and CDR2 from the germline V gene are LGHDT and YNNKEL (reference sequence). V lost 0 bases and J lost 9, with 9 bases in between. This CDR3 spans 12 amino acids. The CDR3 DNA sequence: TGTGCCAGCAGCCAAGATTCAATATCGCAGTACTTC. Protein: CASSQDSISQYF.

This clone has only one observation. This rearrangement joins TRBV7-8 to TRBJ1-6; 8 bases agree with TRBD1. CDR3 size: 14 residues. Looked up from germline, CDR1 is SGHVS and CDR2 is FQNEAQ. After removal of 0 bases from V and 11 bases from J, the junction contained 3 bases not matched to a gene. CDR3 in DNA: TGTGCCAGCAGCTTAGCGCAACAGGGGGCACCCCTCCACTTT. The encoded protein is CASSLAQQGAPLHF.

This chain joins TRBV7-3 and TRBJ2-5; D is unclear. Germline lookup yields CDR1 SGHTA and CDR2 FQGTGA. Deletions cut 0 bases from V and 5 bases from J, with 7 bases between. The CDR3 is 13 amino acids. The DNA of the CDR3 is TGTGCCAGCAGCTTAACCAATCGGGAGACCCAGTACTTC. Its translation is CASSLTNRETQYF.

This chain links TRBV2 with TRBJ1-4; TRBD1 matches 9 bases. J lost 5 bases, V lost 6 bases, and 4 bases had no gene match. The V gene's germline CDR1 is SNHLY and CDR2 FYNNEI. This CDR3 region has 14 residues. CDR3 coding DNA: TGTGCCAGCAGGGGAGGACAGGGGAATGAAAAACTGTTTTTT. Translating it yields CASRGGQGNEKLFF.

The V and J genes are TRBV28 and TRBJ1-2; D perhaps matches TRBD1 (5 bases). The CDR3 has 14 residues. Germline V gene data show CDR1 as MDHEN and CDR2 as SYDVKM. V was cut by 2 bases and J by 7 bases, with 14 bases left in between. This CDR3 is CASSLAGTLSGYTF. As DNA, the CDR3 is TGTGCCAGCAGTTTAGCAGGGACGCTGAGTGGCTACACCTTC.